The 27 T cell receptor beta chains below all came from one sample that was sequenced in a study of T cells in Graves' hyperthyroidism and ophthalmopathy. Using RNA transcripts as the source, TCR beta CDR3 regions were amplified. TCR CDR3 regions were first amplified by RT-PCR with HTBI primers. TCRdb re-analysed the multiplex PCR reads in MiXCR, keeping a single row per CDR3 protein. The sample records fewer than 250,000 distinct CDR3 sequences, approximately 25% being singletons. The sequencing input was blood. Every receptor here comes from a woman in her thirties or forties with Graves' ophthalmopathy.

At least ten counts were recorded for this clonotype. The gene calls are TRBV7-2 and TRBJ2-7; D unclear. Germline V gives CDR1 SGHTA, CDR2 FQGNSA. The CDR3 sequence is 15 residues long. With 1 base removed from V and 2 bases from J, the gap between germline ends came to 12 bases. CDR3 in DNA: TGTGCCAGCAGCTTAGGCCCCGCTATTACCTACGAGCAGTACTTC. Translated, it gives CASSLGPAITYEQYF. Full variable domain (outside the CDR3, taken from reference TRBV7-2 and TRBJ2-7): GAGVSQSPSNKVTEKGKDVELRCDPISGHTALYWYRQSLGQGLEFLIYFQGNSAPDKSGLPSDRFSAERTGGSVSTLTIQRTQQEDSAVYLCASSLGPAITYEQYFGPGTRLTVT.

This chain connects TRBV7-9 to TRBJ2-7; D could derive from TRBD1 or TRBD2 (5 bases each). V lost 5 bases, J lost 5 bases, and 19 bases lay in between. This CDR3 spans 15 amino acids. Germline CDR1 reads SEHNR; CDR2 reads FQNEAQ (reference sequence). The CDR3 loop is CASSPYLGARNEQYF. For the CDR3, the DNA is TGTGCCAGCAGCCCCTACCTCGGGGCCAGGAACGAGCAGTACTTC.

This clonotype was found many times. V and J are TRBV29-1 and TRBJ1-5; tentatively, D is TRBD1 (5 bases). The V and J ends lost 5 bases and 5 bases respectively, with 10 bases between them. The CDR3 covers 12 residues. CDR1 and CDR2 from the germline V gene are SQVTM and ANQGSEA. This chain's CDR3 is CSVSQTDQPQHF. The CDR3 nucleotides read TGCAGCGTTTCCCAGACAGATCAGCCCCAGCATTTT.

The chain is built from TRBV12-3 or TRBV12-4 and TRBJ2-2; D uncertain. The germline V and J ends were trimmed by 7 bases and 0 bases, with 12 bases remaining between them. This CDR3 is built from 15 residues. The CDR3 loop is CASKGSATNTGELFF. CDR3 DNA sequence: TGTGCCAGCAAGGGCAGCGCTACGAACACCGGGGAGCTGTTTTTT.

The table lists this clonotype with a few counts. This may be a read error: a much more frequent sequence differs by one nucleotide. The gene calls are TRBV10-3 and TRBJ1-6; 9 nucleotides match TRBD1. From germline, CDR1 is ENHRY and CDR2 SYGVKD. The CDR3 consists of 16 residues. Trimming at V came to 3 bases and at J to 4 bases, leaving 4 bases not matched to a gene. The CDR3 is CAISENRGQYNSPLHF. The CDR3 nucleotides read TGTGCCATCAGTGAAAACAGGGGGCAGTATAATTCACCCCTCCACTTT.

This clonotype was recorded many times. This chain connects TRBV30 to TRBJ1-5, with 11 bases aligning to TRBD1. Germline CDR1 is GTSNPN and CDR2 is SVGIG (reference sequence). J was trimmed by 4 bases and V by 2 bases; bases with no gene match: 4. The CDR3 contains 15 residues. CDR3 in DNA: TGTGCCTGGAGTTGGACAGGGGGCTTTAATCAGCCCCAGCATTTT. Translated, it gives CAWSWTGGFNQPQHF. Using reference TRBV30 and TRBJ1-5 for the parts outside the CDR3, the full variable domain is SQTIHQWPATLVQPVGSPLSLECTVEGTSNPNLYWYRQAAGRGLQLLFYSVGIGQISSEVPQNLSASRPQDRQFILSSKKLLLSDSGFYLCAWSWTGGFNQPQHFGDGTRLSIL.

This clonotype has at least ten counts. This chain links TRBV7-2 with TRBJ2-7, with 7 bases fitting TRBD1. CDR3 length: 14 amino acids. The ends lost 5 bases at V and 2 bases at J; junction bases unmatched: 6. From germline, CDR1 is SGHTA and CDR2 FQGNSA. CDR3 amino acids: CASSTWTGPYEQYF. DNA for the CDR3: TGTGCCAGCAGCACGTGGACAGGCCCCTACGAGCAGTACTTC.

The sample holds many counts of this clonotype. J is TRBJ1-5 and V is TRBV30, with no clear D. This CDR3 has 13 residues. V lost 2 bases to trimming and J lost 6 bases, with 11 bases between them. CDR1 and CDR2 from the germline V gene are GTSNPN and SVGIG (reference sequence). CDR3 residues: CAWSRGSGQPQHF. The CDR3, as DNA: TGTGCCTGGAGTCGGGGATCCGGTCAGCCCCAGCATTTT.

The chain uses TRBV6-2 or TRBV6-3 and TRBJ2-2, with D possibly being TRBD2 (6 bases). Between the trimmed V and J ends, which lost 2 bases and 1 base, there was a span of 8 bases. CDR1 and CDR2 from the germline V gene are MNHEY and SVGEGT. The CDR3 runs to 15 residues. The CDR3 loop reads CASSYGRENTGELFF. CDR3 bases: TGTGCCAGCAGTTACGGGCGGGAGAACACCGGGGAGCTGTTTTTT.

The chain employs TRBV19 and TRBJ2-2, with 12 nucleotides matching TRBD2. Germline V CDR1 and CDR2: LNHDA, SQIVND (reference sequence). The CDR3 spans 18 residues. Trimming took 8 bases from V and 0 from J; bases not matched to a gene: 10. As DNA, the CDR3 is TGTGCCAGTCGTGGAAATCTAGCGGGAGGGCCGAACACCGGGGAGCTGTTTTTT. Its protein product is CASRGNLAGGPNTGELFF. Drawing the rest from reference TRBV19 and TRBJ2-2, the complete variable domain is DGGITQSPKYLFRKEGQNVTLSCEQNLNHDAMYWYRQDPGQGLRLIYYSQIVNDFQKGDIAEGYSVSREKKESFPLTVTSAQKNPTAFYLCASRGNLAGGPNTGELFFGEGSRLTVL.

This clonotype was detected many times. The CDR3 nucleotides are TGTGCCAGCCATACAGGGATGGGGGGCTACACCTTC. Protein: CASHTGMGGYTF. The V and J genes are TRBV6-1 and TRBJ1-2; a weak D match, TRBD1 (6 bases). V lost 8 bases and J lost 8, with 15 bases in between. Germline-derived CDR1 and CDR2 are MNHNS and SASEGT. The CDR3 extends over 12 amino acids.

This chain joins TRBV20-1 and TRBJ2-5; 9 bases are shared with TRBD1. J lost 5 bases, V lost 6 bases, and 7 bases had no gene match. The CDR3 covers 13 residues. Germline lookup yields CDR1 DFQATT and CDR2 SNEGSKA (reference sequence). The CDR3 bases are TGCAGTGCCTACAGGGGGCCGGGGGAGACCCAGTACTTC. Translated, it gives CSAYRGPGETQYF.

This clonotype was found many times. The CDR3 DNA is TGTGCCAGCTCACCCCCTAGCGGGGCGCGCTACGAGCAGTACTTC. It encodes CASSPPSGARYEQYF. The gene calls are TRBV18 and TRBJ2-7, with TRBD2 matching over 9 bases. The CDR3 is made up of 15 amino acids. V shed 3 bases and J 3 bases; nucleotides not matched to a gene: 6. Germline CDR1 reads KGHSH; CDR2 reads LQKENI. Complete variable domain (other parts from reference TRBV18 and TRBJ2-7): NAGVMQNPRHLVRRRGQEARLRCSPMKGHSHVYWYRQLPEEGLKFMVYLQKENIIDESGMPKERFSAEFPKEGPSILRIQQVVRGDSAAYFCASSPPSGARYEQYFGPGTRLTVT.

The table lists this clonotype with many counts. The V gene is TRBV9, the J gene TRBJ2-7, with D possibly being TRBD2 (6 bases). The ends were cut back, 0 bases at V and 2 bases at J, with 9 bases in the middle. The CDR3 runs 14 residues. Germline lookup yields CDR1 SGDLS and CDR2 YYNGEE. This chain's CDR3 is CASSVAGDPYEQYF. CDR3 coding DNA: TGTGCCAGCAGCGTAGCGGGGGACCCCTACGAGCAGTACTTC. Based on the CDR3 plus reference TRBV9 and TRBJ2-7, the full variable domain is DSGVTQTPKHLITATGQRVTLRCSPRSGDLSVYWYQQSLDQGLQFLIQYYNGEERAKGNILERFSAQQFPDLHSELNLSSLELGDSALYFCASSVAGDPYEQYFGPGTRLTVT.

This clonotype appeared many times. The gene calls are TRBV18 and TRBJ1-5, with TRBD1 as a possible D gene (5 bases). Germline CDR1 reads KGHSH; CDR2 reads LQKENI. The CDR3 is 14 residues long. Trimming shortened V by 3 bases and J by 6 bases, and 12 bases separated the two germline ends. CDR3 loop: CASSPPGGGQPQHF. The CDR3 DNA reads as TGTGCCAGCTCACCGCCGGGGGGAGGTCAGCCCCAGCATTTT.

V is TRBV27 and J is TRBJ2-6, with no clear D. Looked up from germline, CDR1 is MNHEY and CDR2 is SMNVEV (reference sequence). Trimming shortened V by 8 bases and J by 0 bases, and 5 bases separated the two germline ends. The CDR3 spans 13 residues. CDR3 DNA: TGTGCCAGCCTGAACTCTGGGGCCAACGTCCTGACTTTC. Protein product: CASLNSGANVLTF.

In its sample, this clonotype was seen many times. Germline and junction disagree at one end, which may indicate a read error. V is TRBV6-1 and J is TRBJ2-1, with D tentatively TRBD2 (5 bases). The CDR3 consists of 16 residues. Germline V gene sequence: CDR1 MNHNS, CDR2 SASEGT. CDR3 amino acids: CTSSERRGGSYNEQFF. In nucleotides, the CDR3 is TGTACCAGCAGTGAAAGGCGCGGAGGTTCCTACAATGAGCAGTTCTTC.

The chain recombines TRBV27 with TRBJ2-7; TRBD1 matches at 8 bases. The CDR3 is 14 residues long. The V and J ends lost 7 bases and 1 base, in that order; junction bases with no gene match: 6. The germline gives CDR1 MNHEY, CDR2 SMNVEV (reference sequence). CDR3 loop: CASNNRTGSYEQYF. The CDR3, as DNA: TGTGCCAGCAATAACAGGACAGGGTCCTACGAGCAGTACTTC.

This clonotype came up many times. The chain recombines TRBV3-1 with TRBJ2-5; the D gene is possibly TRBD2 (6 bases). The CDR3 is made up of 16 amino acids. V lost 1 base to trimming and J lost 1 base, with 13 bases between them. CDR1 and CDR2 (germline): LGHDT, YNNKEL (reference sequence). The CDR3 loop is CASSQAVPSAQETQYF. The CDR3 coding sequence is TGTGCCAGCAGCCAAGCGGTGCCTAGCGCCCAAGAGACCCAGTACTTC.

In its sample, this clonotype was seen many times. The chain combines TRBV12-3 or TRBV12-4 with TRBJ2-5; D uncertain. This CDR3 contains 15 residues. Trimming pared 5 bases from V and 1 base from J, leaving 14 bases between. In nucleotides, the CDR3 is TGTGCCAGCAGTAGCCGCATCCAGATCCAAGAGACCCAGTACTTC. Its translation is CASSSRIQIQETQYF.

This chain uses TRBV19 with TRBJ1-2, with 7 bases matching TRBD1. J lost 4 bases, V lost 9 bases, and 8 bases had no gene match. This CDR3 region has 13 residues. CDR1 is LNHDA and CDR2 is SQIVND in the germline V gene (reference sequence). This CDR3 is CASQSQGSYGYTF. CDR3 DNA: TGTGCCAGCCAATCACAGGGGAGCTATGGCTACACCTTC.

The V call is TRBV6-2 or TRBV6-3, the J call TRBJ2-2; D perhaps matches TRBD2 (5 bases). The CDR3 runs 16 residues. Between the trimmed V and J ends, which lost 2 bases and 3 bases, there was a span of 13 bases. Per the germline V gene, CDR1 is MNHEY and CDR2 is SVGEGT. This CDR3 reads CASSYGPSLDTGELFF. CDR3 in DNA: TGTGCCAGCAGTTACGGTCCTAGCTTGGACACCGGGGAGCTGTTTTTT.

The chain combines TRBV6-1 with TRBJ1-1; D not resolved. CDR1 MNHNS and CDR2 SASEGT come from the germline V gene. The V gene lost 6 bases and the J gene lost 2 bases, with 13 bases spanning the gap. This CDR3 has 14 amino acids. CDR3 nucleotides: TGTGCCAGCAGGGGCCGGGCAGCTAACACTGAAGCTTTCTTT. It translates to CASRGRAANTEAFF.

The CDR3 sequence is CATSERGVGEQYF. As DNA, the CDR3 is TGTGCCACCAGTGAGCGGGGAGTCGGCGAGCAGTACTTC. This chain links TRBV24-1 with TRBJ2-7; possibly TRBD2 for D (6 bases). Looked up from germline, CDR1 is KGHDR and CDR2 is SFDVKD. Trimming stripped 4 bases from V and 6 bases from J, with 12 bases between. The CDR3 is 13 amino acids.

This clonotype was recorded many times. The CDR3 reads CASSWGPAQGRGETQYF. In DNA, the CDR3 is TGTGCCAGCAGCTGGGGCCCGGCACAGGGGAGGGGGGAGACCCAGTACTTC. The chain has TRBV5-6 and TRBJ2-5; perhaps D is TRBD1 or TRBD2 (7 bases each). CDR3 length equals 17 residues. The germline V and J ends were trimmed by 3 bases and 5 bases, with 23 bases remaining between them. Per the germline V gene, CDR1 is SGHDT and CDR2 is YYEEEE.

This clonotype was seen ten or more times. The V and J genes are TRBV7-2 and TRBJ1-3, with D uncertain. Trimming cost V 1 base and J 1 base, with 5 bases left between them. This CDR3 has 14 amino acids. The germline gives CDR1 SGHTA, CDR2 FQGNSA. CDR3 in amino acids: CASSLGASGNTIYF. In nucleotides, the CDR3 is TGTGCCAGCAGCTTAGGGGCTTCTGGAAACACCATATATTTT.

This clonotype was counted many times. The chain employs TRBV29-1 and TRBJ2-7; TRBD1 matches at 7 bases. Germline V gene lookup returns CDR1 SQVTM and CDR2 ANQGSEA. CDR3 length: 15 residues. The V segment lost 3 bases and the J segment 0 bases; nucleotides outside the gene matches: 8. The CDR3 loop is CSVEGTGTASYEQYF. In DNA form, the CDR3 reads TGCAGCGTTGAGGGGACCGGGACAGCCTCCTACGAGCAGTACTTC.